In this sample, the clone carrying this T cell receptor beta chain turned up many times. Its target is unknown. This sample stems from a study of T cells after yellow fever vaccination. Germline assignment: CDR1 SGHAT and CDR2 FQNNGV. This CDR3 region has 16 residues. Unmatched junction bases numbered 6, after V lost 2 bases and J lost 3 bases. Overall study results and limits: Once the booster was given, most primary-vaccination clones reappeared, at approximately 97% for CD4 and more than 85% for CD8.

TCRdb re-called the 5' RACE reads with MiXCR, one entry per CDR3 protein. The sample gives about 74,000 distinct CDR3 sequences, approximately 7.7% of which show up once; 35% to 45% is in the top ten. The sequencing used CD8+ T cells sorted from PBMCs, collected less than 6 days after the first yellow fever vaccination. V gene TRBV11-2 combines with J gene TRBJ1-3; 8 bases fit TRBD1. The clonotype was recovered from a man in his late teens or twenties who received the YFV17D yellow fever vaccine. Written as DNA, the CDR3 is TGTGCCAGCAGCTTACAGTGGACAGGGATTGGAAACACCATATATTTT. This gives the protein CASSLQWTGIGNTIYF.